Listed below are T cell receptor beta chains from one sample, sequenced in a study of long-term antiretroviral therapy in people with HIV. Sequenced by immunoSEQ multiplex PCR; TCRdb stores in-frame clones only, minus some. The top ten hold 6% to 8.5% of the sample, which has fewer than 25,000 clones, 65% to 90% seen once. The sequenced sample was unsorted PBMCs, obtained 1.8 years before starting antiretroviral therapy. These receptors came from a woman in her 30s with HIV. CDR3s include the opening cysteine and the closing phenylalanine or tryptophan. A D gene is named only where the DNA matches it firmly. Some rows have no size entry. The others give once, few or many, or a class for an expanded clone.

len: 12
j_gene: TRBJ1-6
abundance: .
v_gene: TRBV19
d_gene: .
CDR3nt: TGTGCCAGTAGTATAGGGGGCTCACCCCTCCACTTT
CDR3aa: CASSIGGSPLHF

len: 13
j_gene: TRBJ1-2
abundance: .
v_gene: TRBV6-5
d_gene: .
CDR3nt: TGTGCCAGCAGTTACGACATCGGATATGGCTACACCTTC
CDR3aa: CASSYDIGYGYTF

len: 15
j_gene: TRBJ1-3
abundance: few
v_gene: TRBV30
d_gene: .
CDR3nt: TGTGCCTGGACCCCCGCCGGGTTCTCTGGAAACACCATATATTTT
CDR3aa: CAWTPAGFSGNTIYF

len: 13
j_gene: TRBJ1-2
abundance: .
v_gene: TRBV29-1
d_gene: TRBD1
CDR3nt: TGCAGCGTTGCGACAGGGGCTAACTATGGCTACACCTTC
CDR3aa: CSVATGANYGYTF

len: 18
j_gene: TRBJ1-6
abundance: .
v_gene: TRBV7-6
d_gene: .
CDR3nt: TGTGCCAGCAGCTTAGTGGGGGCCGGGGGTGTTAAGAATTCACCCCTCCACTTT
CDR3aa: CASSLVGAGGVKNSPLHF

len: 18
j_gene: TRBJ2-1
abundance: .
v_gene: TRBV15
d_gene: TRBD1
CDR3nt: TGTGCCACCAGCAGAAATTTCCCGGGACAGGGAATGGACAATGAGCAGTTCTTC
CDR3aa: CATSRNFPGQGMDNEQFF

len: 12
j_gene: TRBJ2-5
abundance: .
v_gene: TRBV28
d_gene: .
CDR3nt: TGTGCCAGCAGTACGCAGGGGGAGACCCAGTACTTC
CDR3aa: CASSTQGETQYF

len: 12
j_gene: TRBJ1-1
abundance: .
v_gene: TRBV7-9
d_gene: .
CDR3nt: TGTGCCAGCAGCTTAGGGGGAAATGAGGCTTTCTTT
CDR3aa: CASSLGGNEAFF

len: 11
j_gene: TRBJ2-1
abundance: .
v_gene: TRBV7-7
d_gene: .
CDR3nt: TGTGCCAGCAGCTCCCACATGAGCAGGTTCTTC
CDR3aa: CASSSHMSRFF

len: 14
j_gene: TRBJ2-5
abundance: few
v_gene: TRBV27
d_gene: TRBD1
CDR3nt: TGTGCCAGCAGAAGCTCGACAGGGCAAGAGACCCAGTACTTC
CDR3aa: CASRSSTGQETQYF

len: 14
j_gene: TRBJ2-5
abundance: .
v_gene: TRBV10-3
d_gene: .
CDR3nt: TGTGCCATCAGTAAACCAGGGGCGCAGGAGACCCAGTACTTC
CDR3aa: CAISKPGAQETQYF